This T cell receptor beta chain comes out of a study of T cell repertoires in cytomegalovirus infection. About the study: CMV epitopes used comprised recently identified HLA-C-restricted ones and well-studied HLA-B-restricted ones. Matching HLA type, along with CMV infection, was indicated by public TCR beta signatures.

Per germline, CDR1 SGHTA and CDR2 FQGNSA. J was trimmed by 5 bases and V by 1 base; bases with no gene match: 7. This CDR3 spans 15 amino acids. From the reads, TCRdb called clonotypes with MiXCR, one entry per CDR3 protein. The sample shows hundreds of thousands of distinct CDR3 sequences, about 27% of them seen only once. With respect to this clonotype: Its antigen is still unknown.

Regarding the study as a whole: The study found HLA-C-restricted CMV-specific TCR beta clonotypes dominating the ex vivo response.

This material consisted of cultured PBMCs, taken from culture after CMV antigen stimulation. This chain connects TRBV7-2 to TRBJ2-5, with 7 bases matching TRBD1. This sequence originates from a human donor in good health (CMV status not recorded). Some clones in this sample may be carry-over from other donors' samples. DNA of the CDR3: TGTGCCAGCAGCTTAGAGGGGGCAGGGCGCGAGACCCAGTACTTC. Its protein product is CASSLEGAGRETQYF.